Listed below are T cell receptor beta chains from one sample, sequenced in a study of shared clonotypes between healthy human individuals. Repertoires were generated with immunoSEQ multiplex PCR, while TCRdb's copy carries only in-frame clones and drops some. The sample has 2,100,000 or so clones; approximately 95% are singletons. Sample: naive CD4+ T cells sorted from blood. The receptor set was obtained from a man aged 18 to 35 in good health. Each CDR3 is given with its conserved first and last residue. The D gene is left open where the match is weak. Clone size is stated in some rows and not others, as once, few, many or a class when expanded.

d_call: NA; j_call: TRBJ2-3; v_call: TRBV5-1; clone_size: NA; cdr3_aa: CASSSGTRVTDTQYF; cdr3_nt: TGCGCCAGCAGTTCCGGGACCCGGGTCACAGATACGCAGTATTTT
d_call: NA; j_call: TRBJ2-7; v_call: TRBV2; clone_size: NA; cdr3_aa: CASSAEGYEQYF; cdr3_nt: TGTGCCAGCAGTGCAGAGGGGTACGAGCAGTACTTC
d_call: NA; j_call: TRBJ1-4; v_call: TRBV6-1; clone_size: NA; cdr3_aa: CASALKVGLFF; cdr3_nt: TGTGCCAGCGCCCTCAAAGTGGGGCTGTTTTTT
d_call: TRBD1; j_call: TRBJ1-1; v_call: TRBV11-2; clone_size: NA; cdr3_aa: CASSPRRGQTTEAFF; cdr3_nt: TGTGCCAGCAGCCCAAGGAGGGGGCAGACCACTGAAGCTTTCTTT
d_call: TRBD2; j_call: TRBJ2-3; v_call: TRBV7-6; clone_size: NA; cdr3_aa: CASSRTSGGSGTDTQYF; cdr3_nt: TGTGCCAGCAGTAGGACTAGCGGGGGGAGCGGCACAGATACGCAGTATTTT
d_call: NA; j_call: TRBJ1-5; v_call: TRBV6-1; clone_size: NA; cdr3_aa: CASSFGANQPQHF; cdr3_nt: TGTGCCAGCAGTTTCGGGGCGAATCAGCCCCAGCATTTT
d_call: TRBD1; j_call: TRBJ1-2; v_call: TRBV29-1; clone_size: NA; cdr3_aa: CSVEDRDRGRGYTF; cdr3_nt: TGCAGCGTTGAAGATCGGGACAGGGGGAGAGGCTACACCTTC
d_call: NA; j_call: TRBJ2-7; v_call: TRBV19; clone_size: NA; cdr3_aa: CASKEEGSYEQYF; cdr3_nt: TGTGCCAGTAAAGAAGAGGGCTCCTACGAGCAGTACTTC
d_call: NA; j_call: TRBJ1-6; v_call: TRBV5-1; clone_size: NA; cdr3_aa: CASSPGDGNSPLHF; cdr3_nt: TGCGCCAGCAGCCCAGGCGACGGGAATTCACCCCTCCACTTT
d_call: NA; j_call: TRBJ1-1; v_call: TRBV5-1; clone_size: once; cdr3_aa: CASSLAGAPSVAFF; cdr3_nt: TGCGCCAGCAGCTTGGCAGGGGCCCCGAGCGTAGCTTTCTTT
d_call: NA; j_call: TRBJ2-1; v_call: TRBV6-5; clone_size: NA; cdr3_aa: CATRDYNEQFF; cdr3_nt: TGTGCCACCCGGGACTACAATGAGCAGTTCTTC
d_call: NA; j_call: TRBJ1-2; v_call: TRBV28; clone_size: NA; cdr3_aa: CASSFGVKGYTF; cdr3_nt: TGTGCCAGCAGTTTTGGCGTAAAGGGCTACACCTTC
d_call: NA; j_call: TRBJ2-7; v_call: TRBV6-5; clone_size: NA; cdr3_aa: CASSPSSISSYEQYF; cdr3_nt: TGTGCCAGCAGTCCTTCGTCCATAAGCTCCTACGAGCAGTACTTC
d_call: NA; j_call: TRBJ1-4; v_call: TRBV5-1; clone_size: NA; cdr3_aa: CASRYRTESEKLFF; cdr3_nt: TGCGCCAGCAGGTACAGGACAGAATCTGAAAAACTGTTTTTT
d_call: NA; j_call: TRBJ2-7; v_call: TRBV28; clone_size: NA; cdr3_aa: CASSSPGTPYEQYF; cdr3_nt: TGTGCCAGCAGTAGTCCCGGGACACCCTACGAGCAGTACTTC
d_call: NA; j_call: TRBJ2-2; v_call: TRBV9; clone_size: NA; cdr3_aa: CASSVEGVNTGELFF; cdr3_nt: TGTGCCAGCAGCGTAGAAGGGGTCAACACCGGGGAGCTGTTTTTT
d_call: NA; j_call: TRBJ1-4; v_call: TRBV29-1; clone_size: NA; cdr3_aa: CSVARNPTNEKLFF; cdr3_nt: TGCAGCGTTGCCAGAAACCCAACTAATGAAAAACTGTTTTTT
d_call: TRBD1; j_call: TRBJ2-7; v_call: TRBV6-1; clone_size: NA; cdr3_aa: CASSEWDSSYEQYF; cdr3_nt: TGTGCCAGCAGTGAATGGGACAGCTCCTACGAGCAGTACTTC
d_call: NA; j_call: TRBJ1-2; v_call: TRBV4-2; clone_size: NA; cdr3_aa: CASSQEKSRVYGYTF; cdr3_nt: TGTGCCAGCAGCCAAGAGAAATCCAGGGTGTATGGCTACACCTTC
d_call: NA; j_call: TRBJ2-7; v_call: TRBV27; clone_size: NA; cdr3_aa: CASSSEGGEQYF; cdr3_nt: TGTGCCAGCAGTTCCGAAGGGGGCGAGCAGTACTTC
d_call: TRBD1; j_call: TRBJ2-7; v_call: TRBV6-1; clone_size: NA; cdr3_aa: CASSPQGDEQYF; cdr3_nt: TGTGCCAGCAGTCCACAGGGGGACGAGCAGTACTTC
d_call: NA; j_call: TRBJ1-4; v_call: TRBV2; clone_size: NA; cdr3_aa: CASSEPGGEKLFF; cdr3_nt: TGTGCCAGCAGTGAGCCCGGGGGCGAAAAACTGTTTTTT
d_call: TRBD2; j_call: TRBJ2-3; v_call: TRBV9; clone_size: NA; cdr3_aa: CASSVPSGSKSTDTQYF; cdr3_nt: TGTGCCAGCAGCGTTCCTAGCGGGAGTAAGAGCACAGATACGCAGTATTTT
d_call: NA; j_call: TRBJ1-2; v_call: TRBV30; clone_size: NA; cdr3_aa: CAWCQDSEHGYTF; cdr3_nt: TGTGCCTGGTGTCAGGACAGCGAACATGGCTACACCTTC
d_call: TRBD1; j_call: TRBJ2-3; v_call: TRBV7-2; clone_size: NA; cdr3_aa: CASSVEQGFPIGDTQYF; cdr3_nt: TGTGCCAGCAGCGTCGAACAGGGGTTCCCGATCGGCGATACGCAGTATTTT
d_call: NA; j_call: TRBJ2-7; v_call: TRBV14; clone_size: NA; cdr3_aa: CASSQYSFSYEQYF; cdr3_nt: TGTGCCAGCAGCCAATACAGTTTCTCCTACGAGCAGTACTTC
d_call: NA; j_call: TRBJ1-3; v_call: TRBV6-6; clone_size: NA; cdr3_aa: CASSGATGNTIYF; cdr3_nt: TGTGCCAGCAGCGGGGCGACTGGAAACACCATATATTTT
d_call: TRBD2; j_call: TRBJ2-3; v_call: TRBV7-9; clone_size: NA; cdr3_aa: CASSPARAGVTDTQYF; cdr3_nt: TGTGCCAGCAGCCCGGCGAGAGCGGGGGTCACAGATACGCAGTATTTT
d_call: TRBD2; j_call: TRBJ2-1; v_call: TRBV2; clone_size: NA; cdr3_aa: CAIPTDGSGRAGEQFF; cdr3_nt: TGTGCCATACCCACGGATGGGAGCGGGAGGGCCGGTGAGCAGTTCTTC
d_call: NA; j_call: TRBJ2-3; v_call: TRBV5-1; clone_size: once; cdr3_aa: CASSLAFVGGGTDTQYF; cdr3_nt: TGCGCCAGCAGCTTGGCCTTCGTAGGTGGTGGCACAGATACGCAGTATTTT
d_call: NA; j_call: TRBJ1-6; v_call: TRBV7-3; clone_size: NA; cdr3_aa: CASSPGTYNSPLHF; cdr3_nt: TGTGCCAGCAGTCCCGGGACCTATAATTCACCCCTCCACTTT
d_call: TRBD1; j_call: TRBJ1-6; v_call: TRBV9; clone_size: NA; cdr3_aa: CASSASRGTGDSPLHF; cdr3_nt: TGTGCCAGCAGCGCCTCCCGTGGGACAGGGGATTCACCCCTCCACTTT
d_call: TRBD1; j_call: TRBJ2-7; v_call: TRBV6-1; clone_size: NA; cdr3_aa: CASSRQGSSYEQYF; cdr3_nt: TGTGCCAGCAGCCGACAGGGATCAAGCTACGAGCAGTACTTC
d_call: NA; j_call: TRBJ1-1; v_call: TRBV7-9; clone_size: NA; cdr3_aa: CASSLAWQENTEAFF; cdr3_nt: TGTGCCAGCAGCTTAGCGTGGCAGGAGAACACTGAAGCTTTCTTT
d_call: TRBD1; j_call: TRBJ1-6; v_call: TRBV7-2; clone_size: NA; cdr3_aa: CASSLGQGGMATCHF; cdr3_nt: TGTGCCAGCAGCTTAGGCCAGGGGGGAATGGCCACCTGCCACTTT
d_call: NA; j_call: TRBJ1-2; v_call: TRBV28; clone_size: once; cdr3_aa: CASSLVDSANGYTF; cdr3_nt: TGTGCCAGCAGTTTAGTAGACAGTGCAAATGGCTACACCTTC
d_call: NA; j_call: TRBJ1-1; v_call: TRBV5-1; clone_size: NA; cdr3_aa: CASIDIRGGVNTEAFF; cdr3_nt: TGCGCCAGCATCGATATTCGGGGGGGCGTGAACACTGAAGCTTTCTTT
d_call: NA; j_call: TRBJ1-4; v_call: TRBV5-1; clone_size: NA; cdr3_aa: CASSPVTGGATNEKLFF; cdr3_nt: TGCGCCAGCAGCCCGGTAACGGGGGGAGCAACTAATGAAAAACTGTTTTTT
d_call: NA; j_call: TRBJ1-1; v_call: TRBV6-5; clone_size: once; cdr3_aa: CASSPRGGGNTEAFF; cdr3_nt: TGTGCCAGCAGCCCCCGGGGGGGTGGGAACACTGAAGCTTTCTTT
d_call: NA; j_call: TRBJ2-1; v_call: TRBV6-6; clone_size: NA; cdr3_aa: CASSYPERYNEQFF; cdr3_nt: TGTGCCAGCAGTTACCCCGAGCGCTACAATGAGCAGTTCTTC
d_call: NA; j_call: TRBJ2-3; v_call: TRBV18; clone_size: NA; cdr3_aa: CASSPGPAADTQYF; cdr3_nt: TGTGCCAGCTCACCCGGACCCGCCGCAGATACGCAGTATTTT
d_call: NA; j_call: TRBJ2-1; v_call: TRBV19; clone_size: NA; cdr3_aa: CASSTPNREQFF; cdr3_nt: TGTGCCAGTAGTACCCCAAATCGGGAGCAGTTCTTC
d_call: TRBD2; j_call: TRBJ2-2; v_call: TRBV7-2; clone_size: once; cdr3_aa: CASSPLGGNFGELFF; cdr3_nt: TGTGCCAGCAGCCCCCTGGGAGGGAACTTCGGGGAGCTGTTTTTT
d_call: TRBD1; j_call: TRBJ1-1; v_call: TRBV10-1; clone_size: NA; cdr3_aa: CASSESQGAGTEAFF; cdr3_nt: TGCGCCAGCAGTGAAAGCCAGGGGGCAGGAACTGAAGCTTTCTTT
d_call: TRBD1; j_call: TRBJ1-1; v_call: TRBV2; clone_size: NA; cdr3_aa: CASRDRVGTEAFF; cdr3_nt: TGTGCCAGCAGAGACAGGGTTGGGACTGAAGCTTTCTTT
d_call: TRBD1; j_call: TRBJ1-5; v_call: TRBV4-2; clone_size: NA; cdr3_aa: CASSPQGGNQPQHF; cdr3_nt: TGTGCCAGCAGCCCGCAGGGGGGTAATCAGCCCCAGCATTTT
d_call: NA; j_call: TRBJ1-5; v_call: TRBV2; clone_size: NA; cdr3_aa: CASSEVGGPQHF; cdr3_nt: TGTGCCAGCAGTGAGGTGGGGGGGCCCCAGCATTTT
d_call: TRBD1; j_call: TRBJ2-1; v_call: TRBV2; clone_size: NA; cdr3_aa: CASSLRTGFYNEQFF; cdr3_nt: TGTGCCAGCAGTTTACGGACAGGGTTCTACAATGAGCAGTTCTTC
d_call: NA; j_call: TRBJ2-3; v_call: TRBV18; clone_size: NA; cdr3_aa: CASSPITSPGTDTQYF; cdr3_nt: TGTGCCAGCTCACCCATTACGAGTCCCGGGACAGATACGCAGTATTTT
d_call: NA; j_call: TRBJ1-5; v_call: TRBV5-1; clone_size: NA; cdr3_aa: CASAREADSNQPQHF; cdr3_nt: TGCGCCAGCGCAAGAGAGGCAGATAGCAATCAGCCCCAGCATTTT
d_call: NA; j_call: TRBJ2-5; v_call: TRBV9; clone_size: NA; cdr3_aa: CASSAGMSETQYF; cdr3_nt: TGTGCCAGCAGCGCCGGGATGTCGGAGACCCAGTACTTC
d_call: NA; j_call: TRBJ1-1; v_call: TRBV30; clone_size: NA; cdr3_aa: CAWSYPTSGGPEAFF; cdr3_nt: TGTGCCTGGAGTTATCCTACCTCAGGTGGGCCTGAAGCTTTCTTT
d_call: NA; j_call: TRBJ1-5; v_call: TRBV4-1; clone_size: NA; cdr3_aa: CASSHPGVGQPQHF; cdr3_nt: TGCGCCAGCAGCCACCCGGGAGTTGGGCAGCCCCAGCATTTT
d_call: NA; j_call: TRBJ2-7; v_call: TRBV5-1; clone_size: NA; cdr3_aa: CASTPGQGSYEQYF; cdr3_nt: TGCGCCAGCACTCCGGGACAAGGGTCCTACGAGCAGTACTTC
d_call: TRBD2; j_call: TRBJ2-3; v_call: TRBV29-1; clone_size: NA; cdr3_aa: CSVARGTSGMRADTQYF; cdr3_nt: TGCAGCGTCGCCAGGGGGACTAGCGGGATGAGGGCAGATACGCAGTATTTT